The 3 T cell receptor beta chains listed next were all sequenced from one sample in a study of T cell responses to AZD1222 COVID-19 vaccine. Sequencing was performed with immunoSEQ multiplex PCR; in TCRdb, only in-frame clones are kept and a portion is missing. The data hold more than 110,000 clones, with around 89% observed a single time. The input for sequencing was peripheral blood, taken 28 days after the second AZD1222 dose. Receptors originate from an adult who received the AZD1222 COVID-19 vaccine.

The CDR3 nucleotides are TGTGCCAGCCGAAGGGAGATGGTTCAGCCCCAGCATTTT. Protein product: CASRREMVQPQHF. The V call is TRBV28, the J call TRBJ1-5; D remains ambiguous. Germline assignment: CDR1 MDHEN and CDR2 SYDVKM. There are 13 residues in the CDR3. Between the trimmed V and J ends, which lost 8 bases and 6 bases, there was a span of 14 bases.

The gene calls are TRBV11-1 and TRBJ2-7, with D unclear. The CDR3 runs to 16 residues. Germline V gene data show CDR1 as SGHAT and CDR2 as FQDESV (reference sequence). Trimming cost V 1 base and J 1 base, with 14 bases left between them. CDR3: CASSLEGGERSYEQYF. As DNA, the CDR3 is TGTGCCAGCAGCTTAGAGGGCGGTGAACGTTCCTACGAGCAGTACTTC. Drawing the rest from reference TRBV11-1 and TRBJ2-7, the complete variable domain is EAEVAQSPRYKITEKSQAVAFWCDPISGHATLYWYRQILGQGPELLVQFQDESVVDDSQLPKDRFSAERLKGVDSTLKIQPAELGDSAMYLCASSLEGGERSYEQYFGPGTRLTVT.

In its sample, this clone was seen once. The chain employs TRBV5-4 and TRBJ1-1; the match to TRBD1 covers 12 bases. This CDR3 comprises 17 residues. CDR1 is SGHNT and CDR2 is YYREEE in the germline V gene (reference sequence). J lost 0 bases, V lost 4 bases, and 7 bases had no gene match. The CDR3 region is CASSLGTGGLVNTEAFF. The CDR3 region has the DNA TGTGCCAGCAGCCTAGGGACAGGGGGCCTGGTGAACACTGAAGCTTTCTTT.